These T cell receptor beta chains were read from a single sample in a study of T cells after yellow fever vaccination. TCRdb itself ran the 5' RACE reads through MiXCR, one entry per CDR3 protein. The sample lists roughly 120,000 distinct CDR3 sequences, 7.2% seen once, with approximately 2.7% in the top ten. The source was CD4+ T cells sorted from PBMCs, collected about 49 days after the first yellow fever vaccination. The receptors stem from a man aged 18 to 30 who received the YFV17D yellow fever vaccine. CDR3s leave out the opening cysteine and the closing phenylalanine or tryptophan. A D gene is named only where the DNA matches it firmly.

v_gene: TRBV7-2; j_gene: TRBJ2-7; d_gene: NA; CDR3aa: ASSPDLSSYEQY
v_gene: TRBV4-3; j_gene: TRBJ1-5; d_gene: NA; CDR3aa: ASSQEIGQPQH
v_gene: TRBV11-3; j_gene: TRBJ2-3; d_gene: NA; CDR3aa: ARGGQPSTDTQY
v_gene: TRBV18; j_gene: TRBJ2-3; d_gene: NA; CDR3aa: ASSRGTDTDTQY
v_gene: TRBV5-1; j_gene: TRBJ2-5; d_gene: NA; CDR3aa: ASSFANREETQY
v_gene: TRBV12-3/TRBV12-4; j_gene: TRBJ1-2; d_gene: NA; CDR3aa: ASRPPGRGYT
v_gene: TRBV6-2/TRBV6-3; j_gene: TRBJ1-3; d_gene: NA; CDR3aa: ASSFQGSGNTIY
v_gene: TRBV6-5; j_gene: TRBJ2-1; d_gene: NA; CDR3aa: ASSYNRGEKRNEQF
v_gene: TRBV7-2; j_gene: TRBJ1-1; d_gene: NA; CDR3aa: ASSSPARGNTEAF
v_gene: TRBV27; j_gene: TRBJ1-4; d_gene: TRBD1; CDR3aa: ASSPRTGGNEKLF
v_gene: TRBV10-3; j_gene: TRBJ2-1; d_gene: TRBD2; CDR3aa: AIRKGLAGNNEQF
v_gene: TRBV5-4; j_gene: TRBJ2-1; d_gene: NA; CDR3aa: ASSRGAGEGLYEQF
v_gene: TRBV7-9; j_gene: TRBJ1-1; d_gene: NA; CDR3aa: ASSLEGRQAF
v_gene: TRBV5-1; j_gene: TRBJ2-2; d_gene: TRBD2; CDR3aa: ASRLGGGGTGELF
v_gene: TRBV12-3/TRBV12-4; j_gene: TRBJ1-1; d_gene: NA; CDR3aa: ASRPGHNMNTEAF
v_gene: TRBV6-5; j_gene: TRBJ2-5; d_gene: NA; CDR3aa: ASSYSGGDRTQY
v_gene: TRBV6-5; j_gene: TRBJ2-7; d_gene: TRBD2; CDR3aa: ASSYGLAGEQY
v_gene: TRBV7-2; j_gene: TRBJ2-7; d_gene: TRBD2; CDR3aa: ASSPGGSGFSYEQY
v_gene: TRBV11-2; j_gene: TRBJ1-5; d_gene: NA; CDR3aa: ASSSDGGLQH
v_gene: TRBV7-6; j_gene: TRBJ2-6; d_gene: NA; CDR3aa: ASSSPQGPGSGANVLT
v_gene: TRBV25-1; j_gene: TRBJ2-2; d_gene: TRBD1; CDR3aa: ASSDARQGITGELF
v_gene: TRBV9; j_gene: TRBJ2-3; d_gene: TRBD2; CDR3aa: ASSVDLAGGPRQY
v_gene: TRBV20-1; j_gene: TRBJ1-2; d_gene: NA; CDR3aa: RPDGGKFNYGYT
v_gene: TRBV7-3; j_gene: TRBJ2-3; d_gene: NA; CDR3aa: ASSYSRVDTQY
v_gene: TRBV7-6; j_gene: TRBJ2-5; d_gene: TRBD1; CDR3aa: ASSPGTGLRETQY
v_gene: TRBV20-1; j_gene: TRBJ2-7; d_gene: TRBD2; CDR3aa: SAGLAGGYEQY
v_gene: TRBV6-2/TRBV6-3; j_gene: TRBJ2-1; d_gene: NA; CDR3aa: ASSYNPRNEQF
v_gene: TRBV5-6; j_gene: TRBJ2-1; d_gene: NA; CDR3aa: ASSLLSGAYNEQF
v_gene: TRBV20-1; j_gene: TRBJ2-3; d_gene: TRBD2; CDR3aa: SASPSSGGADTQY
v_gene: TRBV29-1; j_gene: TRBJ2-5; d_gene: TRBD2; CDR3aa: SVERGGARETQY
v_gene: TRBV12-3/TRBV12-4; j_gene: TRBJ1-1; d_gene: NA; CDR3aa: ASSFHSNTEAF
v_gene: TRBV6-2/TRBV6-3; j_gene: TRBJ1-5; d_gene: TRBD1; CDR3aa: ASSSLDRGDNQPQH
v_gene: TRBV20-1; j_gene: TRBJ2-5; d_gene: NA; CDR3aa: SARDSAGRYQETQY
v_gene: TRBV5-1; j_gene: TRBJ2-1; d_gene: TRBD2; CDR3aa: ASSLAGALAGGLNEQF
v_gene: TRBV3-1; j_gene: TRBJ2-2; d_gene: TRBD1; CDR3aa: ASSPGTGVTGELF
v_gene: TRBV7-2; j_gene: TRBJ1-6; d_gene: NA; CDR3aa: ASRLTIGSPLH
v_gene: TRBV7-2; j_gene: TRBJ1-2; d_gene: TRBD1; CDR3aa: ASSQTGGANYGYT
v_gene: TRBV6-6; j_gene: TRBJ2-3; d_gene: TRBD1; CDR3aa: ASSYSMGQGAY
v_gene: TRBV11-2; j_gene: TRBJ1-1; d_gene: TRBD1; CDR3aa: ASSLALTRQGEAF
v_gene: TRBV29-1; j_gene: TRBJ1-2; d_gene: NA; CDR3aa: SAGDDGYT
v_gene: TRBV7-8; j_gene: TRBJ2-1; d_gene: NA; CDR3aa: ASTGRAPVNEQF
v_gene: TRBV20-1; j_gene: TRBJ2-3; d_gene: TRBD2; CDR3aa: SASGLAGGQADTQY
v_gene: TRBV6-5; j_gene: TRBJ2-5; d_gene: NA; CDR3aa: ASSYSRLRDETQY
v_gene: TRBV5-1; j_gene: TRBJ2-2; d_gene: NA; CDR3aa: ASSFSLVQAGELF
v_gene: TRBV5-4; j_gene: TRBJ2-1; d_gene: NA; CDR3aa: ASSIDTGNPYNEQF
v_gene: TRBV5-1; j_gene: TRBJ1-2; d_gene: NA; CDR3aa: ASSPEAVTSPHGYT
v_gene: TRBV20-1; j_gene: TRBJ1-5; d_gene: TRBD1; CDR3aa: SAIITGADSNQPQH
v_gene: TRBV6-1; j_gene: TRBJ2-1; d_gene: NA; CDR3aa: ASSETTEPFEF
v_gene: TRBV5-1; j_gene: TRBJ2-1; d_gene: NA; CDR3aa: ASCPGKEFNFFSYNEQF
v_gene: TRBV20-1; j_gene: TRBJ1-5; d_gene: NA; CDR3aa: SARTDNNPGPQH